The table lists the clone carrying this T cell receptor beta chain with many counts. No antigen is known for it. The sample comes from a study of T-cell reconstitution after alpha-beta-depleted transplantation in children. The CDR3 spans 14 residues. The V and J ends lost 1 base and 4 bases respectively, with 10 bases between them. The germline V gene encodes CDR1 LNHNV and CDR2 YYDKDF (reference sequence). It was with unique molecular identifiers that the TCRbeta library was prepared. TCRdb re-derived calls from the PCR reads in MiXCR, one entry per CDR3 protein. Of approximately 170,000 distinct CDR3 sequences listed, around 10% are singletons. Findings and limits, study-wide: T-cell counts and diversity were attributed mostly to newly produced T cells one year after transplant. Several hundred expanded graft clones reportedly supplied alpha-beta T cells about two months after transplant.

This chain joins TRBV15 and TRBJ1-1; the D is unclear. This specimen was PBMCs, taken before TCRalphabeta/CD19-depleted stem cell transplant. The receptor was isolated from a boy younger than 10 with acute myeloid leukemia, due to receive a stem cell transplant. CDR3 sequence: CATSRGREGTEAFF. CDR3 DNA sequence: TGTGCCACCAGCAGAGGTAGGGAAGGCACTGAAGCTTTCTTT.